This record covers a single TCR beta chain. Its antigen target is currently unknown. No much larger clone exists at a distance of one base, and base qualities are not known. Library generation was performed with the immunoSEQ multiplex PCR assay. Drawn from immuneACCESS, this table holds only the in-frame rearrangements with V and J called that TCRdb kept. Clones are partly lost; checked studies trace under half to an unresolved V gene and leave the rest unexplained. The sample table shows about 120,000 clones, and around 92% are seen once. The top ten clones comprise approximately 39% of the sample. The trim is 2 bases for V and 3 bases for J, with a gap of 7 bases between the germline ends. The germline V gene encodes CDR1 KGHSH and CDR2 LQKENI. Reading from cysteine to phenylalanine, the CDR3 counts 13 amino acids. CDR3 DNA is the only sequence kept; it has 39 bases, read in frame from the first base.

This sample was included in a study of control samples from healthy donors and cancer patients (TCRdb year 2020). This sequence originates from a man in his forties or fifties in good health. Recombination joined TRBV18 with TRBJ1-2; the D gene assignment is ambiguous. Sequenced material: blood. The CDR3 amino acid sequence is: CASSPNSHYGYTF. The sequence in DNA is TGTGCCAGCTCACCAAACAGCCACTATGGCTACACCTTC.